The rows below give T cell receptor beta chains drawn from one sample of a study of T-cell reconstitution after alpha-beta-depleted transplantation in children. TCRdb re-called the PCR reads with MiXCR, one entry per CDR3 protein. This sample has about 610,000 distinct CDR3 sequences, with approximately 10% found just once. The source material was PBMCs from the stem cell graft donor, sampled from the stem cell graft. The receptors stem from a human donor who donated a stem cell graft to a child with acute myeloid leukemia. CDR3s include the opening cysteine and the closing phenylalanine or tryptophan. A D gene is named only where the DNA matches it firmly.

j_call,d_call,v_call,cdr3_aa
TRBJ2-2,TRBD1,TRBV7-3,CASSRTPGQGASNTGELFF
TRBJ2-1,-,TRBV12-3/TRBV12-4,CASSLWDSGVGGNEQFF
TRBJ2-3,TRBD2,TRBV7-6,CASSLGTSLTDTQYF
TRBJ2-5,-,TRBV29-1,CSAAYSGGKGETQYF
TRBJ2-3,-,TRBV6-1,CASSETPGPSTDTQYF
TRBJ2-1,-,TRBV7-9,CASSLHPGELFF
TRBJ2-5,-,TRBV5-4,CASSLDKEVETQYF
TRBJ2-7,TRBD2,TRBV27,CASSPENSGSGVQYF
TRBJ1-1,TRBD1,TRBV12-3/TRBV12-4,CASSLSGQGLEAFF
TRBJ2-1,-,TRBV7-3,CASGRAGLSYNEQFF
TRBJ2-3,TRBD1,TRBV29-1,CSVEGSPDRSTDTQYF
TRBJ2-3,-,TRBV29-1,CSVALAISTDTQYF
TRBJ2-3,TRBD2,TRBV20-1,CSAGGAGGRGDTQYF
TRBJ2-7,-,TRBV7-2,CASSLEGSAYEQYF
TRBJ2-7,TRBD2,TRBV10-2,CASSEGGRAFRGDEQYF
TRBJ2-7,-,TRBV5-4,CASSEAGPPYEQYF
TRBJ2-7,-,TRBV7-2,CASSDLYEQYF
TRBJ2-2,TRBD2,TRBV20-1,CSVGTSGTGELFF
TRBJ2-1,TRBD2,TRBV6-4,CAIKRENFNEQFF
TRBJ2-3,-,TRBV20-1,CSAPSPPATDTQYF
TRBJ2-7,-,TRBV24-1,CATSDTSGTGSSYEQYF
TRBJ2-4,TRBD1,TRBV27,CASSPGQGLAKNIQYF
TRBJ2-1,-,TRBV20-1,CSASELSSYNEQFF
TRBJ2-1,-,TRBV4-2,CASSQSGGGDEQFF
TRBJ2-7,-,TRBV14,CASSPSGTFLYEQYF